These T cell receptor beta chains were read from a single sample in a study of T cells expressing NK-cell markers. TCRdb reprocessed the 5' RACE reads, keeping one entry per CDR3 protein, no DNA. This sample's table has about 460,000 distinct CDR3 sequences. The sequencing sample was made of blood T cells: a sorted CD56 or NKG2C T cell subset, CD4+ or CD8+ T cells, or bulk PBMC T cells (not recorded which). The receptors here all came from a woman in her forties or fifties in good health. CDR3s include the opening cysteine and the closing phenylalanine or tryptophan.

cdr3_length	v_call	j_call	cdr3_aa
15	TRBV7-2	TRBJ2-3	CASSRDPRNSGTQYF
13	TRBV5-6	TRBJ2-5	CASSDRGQETQYF
13	TRBV6-2/TRBV6-3	TRBJ2-2	CASSYSEAGELFF
16	TRBV3-1	TRBJ2-1	CASSTSGRRVRNEQFF
16	TRBV19	TRBJ2-3	CAQRKASGTSTDTQYF
16	TRBV2	TRBJ1-3	CASSPTRAISGNTIYF
14	TRBV7-3	TRBJ2-7	CASSLTAERGEQYF
14	TRBV5-1	TRBJ2-1	CASLASGSSNEQFF
13	TRBV29-1	TRBJ1-2	CSVVGRGDYGYTF
14	TRBV5-5	TRBJ1-1	CASSPIVVNTEAFF
14	TRBV20-1	TRBJ2-1	CSASKLAGANEQFF
15	TRBV7-6	TRBJ1-3	CASSLGNHPGNTIYF
12	TRBV3-1	TRBJ2-7	CASSRRTSEQYF
15	TRBV24-1	TRBJ2-3	CATSDQAGRTDTQYF
16	TRBV2	TRBJ2-3	CASTFKTPSAADTQYF
16	TRBV11-3	TRBJ2-1	CASIRTGTSGYNEQFF
13	TRBV7-3	TRBJ1-5	CASSLDGYQPQHF
19	TRBV7-8	TRBJ2-2	CASSLAPPSAGIGTGELFF
15	TRBV6-5	TRBJ2-2	CASSLDWGVPGELFF
13	TRBV25-1	TRBJ2-6	CASRTETLFPLTF
16	TRBV7-6	TRBJ2-2	CASSLARGKVAGELFF
15	TRBV10-3	TRBJ2-3	CAISGKAGGPDTQYF
15	TRBV27	TRBJ2-2	CASSSQTGRSGELFF
11	TRBV5-6	TRBJ2-1	CASSLVSEQFF
15	TRBV27	TRBJ2-7	CASSPLAGGFREQYF
15	TRBV5-1	TRBJ2-1	CASSLTGGMYNEQFF
14	TRBV3-1	TRBJ2-4	CASSQDYSGNIQYF
14	TRBV27	TRBJ2-3	CASSRLRDIDTQYF
15	TRBV5-1	TRBJ2-7	CASSPPGTSGTVQYF
14	TRBV11-2	TRBJ2-3	CASSLTGSSDTQYF
14	TRBV12-3/TRBV12-4	TRBJ1-4	CASSRDRVDEKLFF
16	TRBV14	TRBJ2-3	CASSRAGGKSTDTQYF
13	TRBV28	TRBJ1-2	CASSPPGSYGYTF
13	TRBV29-1	TRBJ2-6	CSAGLDGANVLTF
15	TRBV21-1	TRBJ2-1	CASSGTDPSYNEQFF
16	TRBV12-3/TRBV12-4	TRBJ1-2	CASRRTGTGSDYGYTF
13	TRBV29-1	TRBJ2-3	CSVVYTSTDTQYF
15	TRBV7-2	TRBJ1-2	CASSLVRGPVYGYTF
17	TRBV24-1	TRBJ2-1	CATSAGQVPGFRNEQFF
16	TRBV4-1	TRBJ2-1	CASSSRLAGLNNEQFF
13	TRBV2	TRBJ1-6	CASSVDSNSPLHF
13	TRBV20-1	TRBJ2-3	CSAVKDTRDTQYF
14	TRBV6-2/TRBV6-3	TRBJ2-1	CASSYPRQTHEQFF
13	TRBV9	TRBJ2-5	CASSASGQETQYF
16	TRBV5-1	TRBJ2-4	CASSPKVDRAKNIQYF
15	TRBV25-1	TRBJ1-1	CASSEYRGGGTEAFF
12	TRBV29-1	TRBJ2-2	CSVEINHRELFF
15	TRBV20-1	TRBJ2-3	CSAIVREIGTDTQYF
13	TRBV7-8	TRBJ1-2	CASTPDRDYGYTF
15	TRBV4-1	TRBJ2-7	CASSQMPSGFSEQYF
17	TRBV20-1	TRBJ2-3	CSARGPGGLAATDTQYF
16	TRBV2	TRBJ1-1	CASRENGGFGSTEAFF
17	TRBV9	TRBJ2-7	CASSPTVGGPNSYEQYF
17	TRBV5-1	TRBJ1-3	CASSDGGTGDSGNTIYF
14	TRBV2	TRBJ2-4	CASISKGALDIQYF
15	TRBV12-3/TRBV12-4	TRBJ1-2	CASSLLLRVGSGYTF
16	TRBV6-8	TRBJ1-5	CASSYRDFDSNQPQHF
15	TRBV5-1	TRBJ2-3	CASRGSRTLTDTQYF
17	TRBV7-2	TRBJ2-3	CASSSRGTSLSTDTQYF